Sequencing of this T cell receptor (beta chain) was carried out in a study of T cells in Graves' hyperthyroidism and ophthalmopathy. Not enrolled were patients with uncontrolled infection, other autoimmune disease, pregnancy or lactation. The PBMCs were taken from roughly 10 ml of fresh peripheral blood. CDR1 and CDR2 from the germline V gene are MDHEN and SYDVKM. This CDR3 region has 15 residues. What was amplified from RNA transcripts were TCR beta CDR3 regions. The study used the HTBI primer set for a first-round RT-PCR of the TCR CDR3. A single record per CDR3 protein comes from TCRdb applying MiXCR to the multiplex PCR reads. Of some 650,000 distinct CDR3 sequences listed, 16% are singletons.

The receptor's source is a woman in her thirties or forties with Graves' ophthalmopathy. The specimen was blood. The chain uses TRBV28 and TRBJ2-7; TRBD1 or TRBD2 may be the D gene (6 bases each). The J call may be faulty, since TRBJ2-1 better matches the DNA end. The CDR3 sequence is CASSLNGGGPYEQFF. DNA of the CDR3: TGTGCCAGCAGTCTTAATGGTGGGGGGCCCTACGAGCAGTTCTTC.